Following are 17 T cell receptor beta chains from one sample sequenced in a study of spatial heterogeneity in lung cancer. As to time point: sample taken at primary tumor resection. Without sorting, whole RNA was sequenced from tumor, nontumor lung or frozen PBMC. TCRdb re-analysed the 5' RACE reads in MiXCR, keeping a single row per CDR3 protein. The sample contains about 48,000 distinct CDR3 sequences, 5.3% of which appear only once. The specimen was PBMCs, collected at surgery. The receptors were sampled from a male donor with early-stage non-small cell lung cancer.

This clonotype occurred many times. The chain employs TRBV11-1 and TRBJ2-4; D is unresolved. The ends were cut back, 5 bases at V and 5 bases at J, with 7 bases in the middle. Germline V gene lookup returns CDR1 SGHAT and CDR2 FQDESV (reference sequence). There are 12 residues in the CDR3. CDR3 bases: TGTGCCAGCAGCCCCGGACAAAACATTCAGTACTTC. It yields the protein CASSPGQNIQYF. The variable domain in full, with the rest retrieved from reference TRBV11-1 and TRBJ2-4, is EAEVAQSPRYKITEKSQAVAFWCDPISGHATLYWYRQILGQGPELLVQFQDESVVDDSQLPKDRFSAERLKGVDSTLKIQPAELGDSAMYLCASSPGQNIQYFGAGTRLSVL.

At least ten counts were recorded for this clonotype. This chain joins TRBV3-1 and TRBJ1-1, with TRBD1 as a possible D gene (5 bases). Germline CDR1 is LGHDT and CDR2 is YNNKEL (reference sequence). The length of the CDR3 is 15 residues. The ends were cut back, 7 bases at V and 6 bases at J, with 21 bases in the middle. The CDR3 nucleotides are TGTGCCAGCAAGCCAAGTGGGCGGGGGATGCCTGAAGCTTTCTTT. Translating gives CASKPSGRGMPEAFF.

This clonotype was detected many times. The chain employs TRBV9 and TRBJ1-6; perhaps TRBD1 as D (6 bases). Germline lookup yields CDR1 SGDLS and CDR2 YYNGEE. V lost 2 bases and J 9 bases, leaving 12 bases between the germline ends. The CDR3 is 14 amino acids. CDR3 nucleotide sequence: TGTGCCAGCAGCGTGAACCGAGGGGGTTCACCCCTCCACTTT. Translation gives CASSVNRGGSPLHF.

This clonotype was detected many times. The chain recombines TRBV20-1 with TRBJ2-3; TRBD2 matches 13 bases. Germline CDR1 DFQATT, CDR2 SNEGSKA (reference sequence). The CDR3 loop spans 16 amino acids. The J segment lost 2 bases and the V segment lost 6 bases, leaving 8 bases of the junction unmatched. This chain's CDR3 is CSAAGLAGAYTDTQYF. As DNA, the CDR3 is TGCAGTGCCGCCGGACTAGCGGGAGCCTACACAGATACGCAGTATTTT.

This clonotype was observed many times. V gene TRBV18 combines with J gene TRBJ2-7, with 10 bases identical to TRBD1. With 3 bases clipped from V and 3 bases from J, the junction kept 5 bases outside the gene matches. The germline V gene encodes CDR1 KGHSH and CDR2 LQKENI. There are 15 residues in the CDR3. CDR3 loop: CASSPSGTGDYEQYF. The CDR3 DNA reads as TGTGCCAGCTCACCTTCCGGGACAGGGGACTACGAGCAGTACTTC. Complete variable domain (other parts from reference TRBV18 and TRBJ2-7): NAGVMQNPRHLVRRRGQEARLRCSPMKGHSHVYWYRQLPEEGLKFMVYLQKENIIDESGMPKERFSAEFPKEGPSILRIQQVVRGDSAAYFCASSPSGTGDYEQYFGPGTRLTVT.

This clonotype was seen at least ten times. The rearrangement links TRBV27 to TRBJ2-7; D unclear. Germline V gene data show CDR1 as MNHEY and CDR2 as SMNVEV (reference sequence). This CDR3 is built from 13 residues. The V end lost 5 bases, the J end lost 3 bases, and 11 bases lay between the germline ends. This chain's CDR3 is CASSTGPGYEQYF. The CDR3, as DNA: TGTGCCAGCAGTACCGGACCTGGCTACGAGCAGTACTTC.

This clonotype was seen repeatedly, ten times or more. The chain carries TRBV6-1 and TRBJ2-7, with D perhaps given as TRBD1 or TRBD2 (5 bases each). With 5 bases removed from V and 4 bases from J, the gap between germline ends came to 12 bases. Germline V gene lookup returns CDR1 MNHNS and CDR2 SASEGT. CDR3 length: 13 amino acids. CDR3 amino acids: CASSSGRGYEQYF. CDR3 nucleotide sequence: TGTGCCAGCAGTTCGGGACGCGGATACGAGCAGTACTTC.

There are many counts of this clonotype. The rearrangement links TRBV6-1 to TRBJ1-5; 8 bases align to TRBD1. The ends lost 4 bases at V and 1 base at J; junction bases unmatched: 3. Per the germline V gene, CDR1 is MNHNS and CDR2 is SASEGT. CDR3 length: 15 residues. The CDR3 here is CASSVTGGSNQPQHF. The CDR3 region has the DNA TGTGCCAGCAGTGTAACAGGGGGGAGCAATCAGCCCCAGCATTTT.

In this sample, this clonotype turned up many times. The V gene is TRBV6-1, the J gene TRBJ1-5; no definite D call. The CDR3 spans 13 residues. Germline V gene lookup returns CDR1 MNHNS and CDR2 SASEGT. The germline V and J ends were trimmed by 7 bases and 6 bases, with 13 bases remaining between them. In DNA, the CDR3 is TGTGCCAGCACCGGATTGGGAGGTCAGCCCCAGCATTTT. Amino acid sequence: CASTGLGGQPQHF.

This clonotype was picked up many times. This chain links TRBV28 with TRBJ1-5; tentatively, D is TRBD1 (6 bases). The CDR3 contains 15 residues. Germline CDR1 and CDR2: MDHEN and SYDVKM. V dropped 10 bases and J dropped 2 bases, with 18 bases sitting between them. CDR3 in amino acids: CATRRGAGGNQPQHF. The CDR3 bases are TGTGCCACCCGTAGGGGGGCGGGGGGCAATCAGCCCCAGCATTTT.

At least ten counts were recorded for this clonotype. V usage is TRBV5-1 and J usage is TRBJ2-7; D may be TRBD2 (6 bases). Trimming pared 0 bases from V and 6 bases from J, leaving 16 bases between. Looked up from germline, CDR1 is SGHRS and CDR2 is YFSETQ. This CDR3 is 15 amino acids long. The CDR3 loop is CASSLVGTQDFEQYF. As DNA, the CDR3 is TGCGCCAGCAGCTTGGTCGGGACTCAAGACTTCGAGCAGTACTTC.

This clonotype was seen more than once but under ten times. The chain recombines TRBV7-2 with TRBJ2-7; D may be TRBD1 (6 bases). The germline CDR1 and CDR2 sequences are SGHTA and FQGNSA. V lost 6 bases, J lost 3 bases, and 18 bases lay in between. This CDR3 spans 15 amino acids. CDR3: CASSPSGHTDYEQYF. The CDR3 DNA reads TGTGCCAGCAGTCCCTCGGGACACACTGACTACGAGCAGTACTTC.

With regard to this clonotype: This may be a read error: a much more frequent sequence differs by one nucleotide. V and J are TRBV3-1 and TRBJ2-7; 10 bases line up with TRBD2. The CDR3 has 13 residues. Germline loops: CDR1 LGHDT, CDR2 YNNKEL (reference sequence). Here the CDR3 reads CASSLTLAGDFHF. Here the CDR3 DNA reads TGTGCCAGCAGCCTTACCCTAGCGGGAGATTTCCACTTC.

The chain combines TRBV11-2 with TRBJ1-5; unclear D gene. V lost 0 bases and J 0 bases, leaving 6 bases between the germline ends. CDR1 and CDR2 from the germline V gene are SGHAT and FQNNGV. The CDR3 length is 15 residues. CDR3 DNA sequence: TGTGCCAGCAGCTTAGACACCTATAGCAATCAGCCCCAGCATTTT. Amino acid sequence: CASSLDTYSNQPQHF.

Note on this clonotype: A single base separates this from a much larger clone, so it may be a read error. The chain recombines TRBV24-1 with TRBJ2-3, with TRBD2 matching over 9 bases. The CDR3 has 15 residues. The V gene's germline CDR1 is KGHDR and CDR2 SFDVKD. The CDR3 DNA follows: TGTGCCGCCAGTGAAACTAGCGGGAGCACAGATACGCAGTATTTT. It translates to CAASETSGSTDTQYF.

This clonotype was counted only a few times. The chain combines TRBV12-3 or TRBV12-4 with TRBJ1-1; 9 bases match TRBD1. This CDR3 has 17 amino acids. V was pared by 2 bases and J by 6 bases, with 13 bases of the junction left unmatched. CDR3 DNA sequence: TGTGCCAGCAGTTTAACCTCCGGGACAGGGAAGGGCCCTGAAGCTTTCTTT. Its translation is CASSLTSGTGKGPEAFF.

This clonotype was seen many times. The chain recombines TRBV3-1 with TRBJ1-5; no reliable D call. V was trimmed by 1 base and J by 1 base, leaving 8 bases between them. CDR1 and CDR2 (germline): LGHDT, YNNKEL (reference sequence). The CDR3 covers 15 residues. The CDR3 reads CASSQGTRSNQPQHF. CDR3 DNA: TGTGCCAGCAGCCAAGGGACCAGGAGCAATCAGCCCCAGCATTTT.